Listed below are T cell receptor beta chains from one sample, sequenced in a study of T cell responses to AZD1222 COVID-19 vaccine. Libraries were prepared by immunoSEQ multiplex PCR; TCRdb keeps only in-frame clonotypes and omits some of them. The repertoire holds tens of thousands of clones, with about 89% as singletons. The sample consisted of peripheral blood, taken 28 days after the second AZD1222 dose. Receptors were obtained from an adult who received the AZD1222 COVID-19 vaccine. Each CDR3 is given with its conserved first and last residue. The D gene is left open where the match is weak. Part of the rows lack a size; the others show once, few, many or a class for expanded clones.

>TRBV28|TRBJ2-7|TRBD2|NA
TGTGCCAGCAGTTTATGGGGGGGGTACGAGCAGTACTTC
CASSLWGGYEQYF
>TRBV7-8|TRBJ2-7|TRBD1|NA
TGTGCCAGCAGAACAGGGGGCGGTTACGAGCAGTACTTC
CASRTGGGYEQYF
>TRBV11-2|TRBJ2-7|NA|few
TGTGCCAGCAGCCCGGACTGGGATGTGAATGAGCAGTACTTC
CASSPDWDVNEQYF
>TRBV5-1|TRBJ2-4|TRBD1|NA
TGCGCCAGCAGCGAAAACAGGGGACCACTAGCCAAAAACATTCAGTACTTC
CASSENRGPLAKNIQYF
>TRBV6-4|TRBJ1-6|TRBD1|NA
TGTGCCAGGGTCAGGGACAGGAGTATGGGGAATTCACCCCTCCACTTT
CARVRDRSMGNSPLHF
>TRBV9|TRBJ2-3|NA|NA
TGTGCCAGCAGCCAGGGGGGGGCAGATACGCAGTATTTT
CASSQGGADTQYF
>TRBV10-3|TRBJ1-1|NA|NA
TGTGCCATCAGTGAGTTAGGTGGTCAGAACACTGAAGCTTTCTTT
CAISELGGQNTEAFF
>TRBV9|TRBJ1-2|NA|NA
TGTGCCAGCAGCGTCGGGACCTTATCGGCTAGCCATGGCTACACCTTC
CASSVGTLSASHGYTF
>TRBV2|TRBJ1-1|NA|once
TGTGCCAGCAGTAACAGGCGGGCTGAAGCTTTCTTT
CASSNRRAEAFF
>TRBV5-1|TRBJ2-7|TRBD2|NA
TGCGCCAGCAGCCCCCAACGGGCTAGCGGGAGTCCTAACTACGAGCAGTACTTC
CASSPQRASGSPNYEQYF
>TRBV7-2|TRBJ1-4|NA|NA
TGTGCCAGCAGCTTAAGACGGAGTGAAAAACTGTTTTTT
CASSLRRSEKLFF
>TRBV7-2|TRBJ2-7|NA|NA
TGTGCCAGCAGCTTGGGAGCGGCCATTATAACCGAGCAGTACTTC
CASSLGAAIITEQYF
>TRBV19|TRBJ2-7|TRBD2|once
TGTGCCACTAGGGCTCTAGCGGGAGAGCTCTACGAGCAGTACTTC
CATRALAGELYEQYF